This T cell receptor (beta chain) was retrieved from a study of OX40 agonist ivuxolimab in advanced cancers. Profiling relied on immunoSEQ multiplex PCR, and the TCRdb table lists in-frame clones only, not all of them. The sample has fewer than 70,000 clones, approximately 90% seen once. CDR1 is MDHEN and CDR2 is SYDVKM in the germline V gene. This CDR3 is 14 amino acids long. About this clone: Antigen: not known.

Notes on the study in general: CD8+ T cells averaged more expanded clones than CD4+.

The TCR sequence derives from an adult with an advanced solid tumor such as melanoma, head and neck, liver or kidney cancer. The gene calls are TRBV28 and TRBJ2-5, with D perhaps matching TRBD2 (6 bases). The DNA end is a closer match to TRBJ2-7, so the J assignment may be wrong. The material sequenced was CD4+ or CD8+ T cells sorted from blood, taken in a trial of the OX40 agonist ivuxolimab. The CDR3 nucleotides read TGTGCCAGCAGTCCCGGGACTGCCTCCTACGAGCAGTACTTC. It yields the protein CASSPGTASYEQYF.